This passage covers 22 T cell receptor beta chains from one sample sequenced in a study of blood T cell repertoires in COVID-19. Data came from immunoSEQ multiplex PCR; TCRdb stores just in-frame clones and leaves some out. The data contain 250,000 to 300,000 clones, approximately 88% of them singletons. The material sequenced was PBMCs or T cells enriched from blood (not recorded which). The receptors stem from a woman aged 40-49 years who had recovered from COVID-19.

The CDR3 loop reads CASSILKASGSFDGNEQFF. CDR3 bases: TGTGCCAGTAGTATCCTAAAGGCTAGCGGGAGTTTCGATGGGAATGAGCAGTTCTTC. V and J are TRBV19 and TRBJ2-1; the match to TRBD2 covers 10 bases. With 3 bases clipped from V and 7 bases from J, the junction kept 18 bases outside the gene matches. This CDR3 region has 19 residues. CDR1 and CDR2 (germline): LNHDA, SQIVND (reference sequence).

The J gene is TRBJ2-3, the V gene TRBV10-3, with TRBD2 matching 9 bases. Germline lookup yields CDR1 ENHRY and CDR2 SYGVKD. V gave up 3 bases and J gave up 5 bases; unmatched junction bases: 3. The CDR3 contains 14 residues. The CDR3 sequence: CAISEAGGKDTQYF. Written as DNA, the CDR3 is TGTGCCATCAGTGAAGCGGGAGGAAAAGATACGCAGTATTTT.

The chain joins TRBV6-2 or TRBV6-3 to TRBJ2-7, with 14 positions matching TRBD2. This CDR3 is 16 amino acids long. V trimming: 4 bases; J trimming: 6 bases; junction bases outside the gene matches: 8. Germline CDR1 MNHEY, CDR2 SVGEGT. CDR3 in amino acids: CASSSNRLAGGIEQYF. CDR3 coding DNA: TGTGCCAGCAGTTCAAATCGACTAGCGGGAGGGATCGAGCAGTACTTC.

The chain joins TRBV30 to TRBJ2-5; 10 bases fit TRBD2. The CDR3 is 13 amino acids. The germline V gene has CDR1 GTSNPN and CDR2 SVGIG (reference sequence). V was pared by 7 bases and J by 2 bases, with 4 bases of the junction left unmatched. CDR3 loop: CAYGLAAQETQYF. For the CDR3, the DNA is TGTGCCTATGGACTAGCGGCTCAAGAGACCCAGTACTTC. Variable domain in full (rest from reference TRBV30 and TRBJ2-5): SQTIHQWPATLVQPVGSPLSLECTVEGTSNPNLYWYRQAAGRGLQLLFYSVGIGQISSEVPQNLSASRPQDRQFILSSKKLLLSDSGFYLCAYGLAAQETQYFGPGTRLLVL.

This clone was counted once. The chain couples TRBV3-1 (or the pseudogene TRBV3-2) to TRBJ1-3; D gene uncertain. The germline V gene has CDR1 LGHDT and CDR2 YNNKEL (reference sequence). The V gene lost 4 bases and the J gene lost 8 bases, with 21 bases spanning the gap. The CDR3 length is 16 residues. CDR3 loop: CASSLARGALGDTIYF. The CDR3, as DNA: TGTGCCAGCAGCCTCGCACGAGGTGCGCTGGGTGACACCATATATTTT.

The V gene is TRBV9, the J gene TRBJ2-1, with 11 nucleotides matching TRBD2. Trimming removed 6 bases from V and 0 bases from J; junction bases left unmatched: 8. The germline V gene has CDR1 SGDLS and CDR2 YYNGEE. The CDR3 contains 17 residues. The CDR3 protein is CASTGTSGINSYNEQFF. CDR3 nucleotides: TGTGCCAGCACTGGGACTAGCGGAATAAACTCCTACAATGAGCAGTTCTTC.

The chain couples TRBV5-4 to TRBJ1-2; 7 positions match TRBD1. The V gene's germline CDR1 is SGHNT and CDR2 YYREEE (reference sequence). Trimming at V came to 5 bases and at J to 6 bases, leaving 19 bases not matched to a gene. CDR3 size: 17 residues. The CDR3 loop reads CASRSRATGESEDGYTF. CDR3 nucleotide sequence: TGTGCCAGCAGATCTCGGGCCACAGGGGAGTCGGAGGATGGCTACACCTTC.

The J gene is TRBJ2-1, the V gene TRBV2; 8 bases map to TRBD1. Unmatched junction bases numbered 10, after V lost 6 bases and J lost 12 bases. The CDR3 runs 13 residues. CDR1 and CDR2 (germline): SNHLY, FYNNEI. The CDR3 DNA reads TGTGCCAGCAGGGGACAGGTATCTATGTGGCAGTTCTTC. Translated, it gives CASRGQVSMWQFF. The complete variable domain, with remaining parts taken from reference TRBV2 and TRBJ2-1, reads EPEVTQTPSHQVTQMGQEVILRCVPISNHLYFYWYRQILGQKVEFLVSFYNNEISEKSEIFDDQFSVERPDGSNFTLKIRSTKLEDSAMYFCASRGQVSMWQFFGPGTRLTVL.

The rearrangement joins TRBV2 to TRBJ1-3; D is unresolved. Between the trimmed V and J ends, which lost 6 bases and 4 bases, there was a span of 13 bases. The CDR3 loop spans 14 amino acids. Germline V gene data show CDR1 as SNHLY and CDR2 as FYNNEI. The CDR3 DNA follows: TGTGCCAGCAGATTTACGGGGTCCGGAAACACCATATATTTT. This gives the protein CASRFTGSGNTIYF.

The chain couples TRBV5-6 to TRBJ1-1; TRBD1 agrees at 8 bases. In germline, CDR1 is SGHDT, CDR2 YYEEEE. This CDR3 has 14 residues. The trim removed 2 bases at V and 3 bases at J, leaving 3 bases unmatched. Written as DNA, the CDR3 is TGTGCCAGCAGCTTAGGGACAGGTCACACTGAAGCTTTCTTT. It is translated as CASSLGTGHTEAFF.

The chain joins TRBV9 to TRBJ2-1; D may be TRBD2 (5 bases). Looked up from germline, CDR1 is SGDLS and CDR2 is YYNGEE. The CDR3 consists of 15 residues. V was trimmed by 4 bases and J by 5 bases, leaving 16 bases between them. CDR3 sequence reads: CASSSWRLDNNEQFF. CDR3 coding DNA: TGTGCCAGCAGCTCATGGAGGCTAGACAACAATGAGCAGTTCTTC.

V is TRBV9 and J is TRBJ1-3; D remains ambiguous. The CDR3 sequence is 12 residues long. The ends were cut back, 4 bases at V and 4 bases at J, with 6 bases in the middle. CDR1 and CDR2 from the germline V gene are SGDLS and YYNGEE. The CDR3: CASSPTGNTIYF. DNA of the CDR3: TGTGCCAGCAGCCCTACCGGAAACACCATATATTTT.

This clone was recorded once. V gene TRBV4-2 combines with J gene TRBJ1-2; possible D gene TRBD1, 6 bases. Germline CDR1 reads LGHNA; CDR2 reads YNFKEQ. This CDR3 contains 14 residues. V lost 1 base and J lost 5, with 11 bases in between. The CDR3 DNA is TGTGCCAGCAGCCAAGCTCCGGACAGTTATGGCTACACCTTC. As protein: CASSQAPDSYGYTF.

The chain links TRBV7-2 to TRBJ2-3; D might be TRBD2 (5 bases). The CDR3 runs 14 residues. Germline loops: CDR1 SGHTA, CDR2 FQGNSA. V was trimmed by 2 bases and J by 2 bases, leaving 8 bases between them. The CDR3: CASSLKRHTDTQYF. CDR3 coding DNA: TGTGCCAGCAGCTTAAAGCGGCACACAGATACGCAGTATTTT.

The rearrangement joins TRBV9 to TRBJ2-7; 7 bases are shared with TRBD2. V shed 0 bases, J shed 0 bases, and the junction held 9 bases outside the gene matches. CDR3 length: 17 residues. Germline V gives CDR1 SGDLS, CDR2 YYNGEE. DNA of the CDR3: TGTGCCAGCAGCGTAGGTCCCCGAGGACTAGACTCCTACGAGCAGTACTTC. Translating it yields CASSVGPRGLDSYEQYF.

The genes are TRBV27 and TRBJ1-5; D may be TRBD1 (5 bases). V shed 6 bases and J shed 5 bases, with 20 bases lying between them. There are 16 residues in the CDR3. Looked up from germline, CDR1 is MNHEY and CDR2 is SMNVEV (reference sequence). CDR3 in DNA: TGTGCCAGCAGGCGAGTTCTTGGTAGGGGCGATCAGCCCCAGCATTTT. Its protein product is CASRRVLGRGDQPQHF.

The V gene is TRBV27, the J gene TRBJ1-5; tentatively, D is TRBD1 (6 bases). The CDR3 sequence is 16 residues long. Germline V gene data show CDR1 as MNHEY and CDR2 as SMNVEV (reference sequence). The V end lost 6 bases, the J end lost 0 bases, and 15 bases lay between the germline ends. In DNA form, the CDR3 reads TGTGCCAGCAGGGTCACGGGACAAGGTAGCAATCAGCCCCAGCATTTT. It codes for CASRVTGQGSNQPQHF.

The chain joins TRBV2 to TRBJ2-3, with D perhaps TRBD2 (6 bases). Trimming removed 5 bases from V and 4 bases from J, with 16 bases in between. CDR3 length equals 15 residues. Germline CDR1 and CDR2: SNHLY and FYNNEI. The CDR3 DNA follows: TGTGCCAGCAGTCCGCCGGGGGAGAGGTCAGATACGCAGTATTTT. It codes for CASSPPGERSDTQYF.

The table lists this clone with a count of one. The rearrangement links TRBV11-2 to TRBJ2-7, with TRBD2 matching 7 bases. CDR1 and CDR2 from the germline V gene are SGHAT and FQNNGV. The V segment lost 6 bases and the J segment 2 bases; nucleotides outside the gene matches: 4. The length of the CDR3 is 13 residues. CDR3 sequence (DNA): TGTGCCAGCAGAGGGCGGGGGACCTACGAGCAGTACTTC. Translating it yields CASRGRGTYEQYF.

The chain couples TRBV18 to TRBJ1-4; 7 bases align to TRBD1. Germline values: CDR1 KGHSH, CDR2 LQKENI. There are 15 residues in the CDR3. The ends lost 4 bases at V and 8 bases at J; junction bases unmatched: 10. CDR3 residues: CASSQGASNGEKLFF. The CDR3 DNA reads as TGTGCCAGCTCACAGGGGGCATCAAATGGCGAAAAACTGTTTTTT.

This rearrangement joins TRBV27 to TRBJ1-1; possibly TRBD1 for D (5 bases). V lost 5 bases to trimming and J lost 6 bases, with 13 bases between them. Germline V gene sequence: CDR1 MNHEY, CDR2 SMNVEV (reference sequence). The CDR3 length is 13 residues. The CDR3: CASSLNGGAEAFF. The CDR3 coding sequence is TGTGCCAGCAGTCTCAATGGGGGGGCTGAAGCTTTCTTT.

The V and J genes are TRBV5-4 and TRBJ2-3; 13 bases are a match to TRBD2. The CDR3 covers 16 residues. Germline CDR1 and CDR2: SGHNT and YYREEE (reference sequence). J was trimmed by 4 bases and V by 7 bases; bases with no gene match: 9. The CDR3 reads CASFWTSGSSADTQYF. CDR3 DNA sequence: TGTGCCAGCTTCTGGACTAGCGGGAGTTCGGCAGATACGCAGTATTTT.